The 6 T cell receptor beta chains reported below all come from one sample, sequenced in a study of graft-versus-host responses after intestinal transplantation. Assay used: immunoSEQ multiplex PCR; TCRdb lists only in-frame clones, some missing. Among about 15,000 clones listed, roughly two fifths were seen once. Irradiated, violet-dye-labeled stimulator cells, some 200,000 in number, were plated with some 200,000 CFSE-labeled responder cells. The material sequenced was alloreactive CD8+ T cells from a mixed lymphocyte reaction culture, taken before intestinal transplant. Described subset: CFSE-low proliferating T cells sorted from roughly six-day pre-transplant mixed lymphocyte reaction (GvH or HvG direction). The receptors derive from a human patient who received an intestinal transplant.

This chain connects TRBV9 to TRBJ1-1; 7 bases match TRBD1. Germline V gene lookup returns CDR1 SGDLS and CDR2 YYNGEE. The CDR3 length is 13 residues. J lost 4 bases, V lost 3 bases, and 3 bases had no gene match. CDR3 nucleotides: TGTGCCAGCAGCGCCCAGGGGGTCACTGAAGCTTTCTTT. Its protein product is CASSAQGVTEAFF.

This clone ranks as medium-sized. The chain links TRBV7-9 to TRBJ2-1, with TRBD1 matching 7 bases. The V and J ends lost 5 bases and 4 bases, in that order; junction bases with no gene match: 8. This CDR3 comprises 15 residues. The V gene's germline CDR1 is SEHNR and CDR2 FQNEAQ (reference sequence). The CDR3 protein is CASSASTGVYNEQFF. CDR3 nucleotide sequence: TGTGCCAGCAGCGCTAGTACAGGGGTATACAATGAGCAGTTCTTC.

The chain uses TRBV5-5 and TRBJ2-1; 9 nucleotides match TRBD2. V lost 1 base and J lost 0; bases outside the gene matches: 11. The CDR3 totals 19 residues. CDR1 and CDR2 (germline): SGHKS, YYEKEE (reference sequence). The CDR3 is CASSLLGMGGLASYNEQFF. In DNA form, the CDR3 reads TGTGCCAGCAGCTTGTTGGGTATGGGGGGACTAGCCTCCTACAATGAGCAGTTCTTC.

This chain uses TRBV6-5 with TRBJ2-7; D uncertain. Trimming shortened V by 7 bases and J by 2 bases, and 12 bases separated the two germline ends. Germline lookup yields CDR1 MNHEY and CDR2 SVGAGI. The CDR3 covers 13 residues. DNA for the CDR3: TGTGCCAGCACCGCCGATTGGCCCTACGAGCAGTACTTC. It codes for CASTADWPYEQYF.

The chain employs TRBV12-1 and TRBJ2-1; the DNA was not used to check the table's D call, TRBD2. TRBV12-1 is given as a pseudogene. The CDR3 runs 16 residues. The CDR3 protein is CASSPSPGLGRDEQFF. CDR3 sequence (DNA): TGTGCCAGCAGCCCGTCGCCGGGACTAGGACGGGATGAGCAGTTCTTC.

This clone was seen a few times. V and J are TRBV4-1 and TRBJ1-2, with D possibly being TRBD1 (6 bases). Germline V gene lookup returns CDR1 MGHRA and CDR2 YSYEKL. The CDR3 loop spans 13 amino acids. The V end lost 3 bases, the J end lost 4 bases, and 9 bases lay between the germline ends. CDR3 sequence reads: CASSQPTGYGYTF. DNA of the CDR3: TGCGCCAGCAGCCAGCCGACAGGCTATGGCTACACCTTC.